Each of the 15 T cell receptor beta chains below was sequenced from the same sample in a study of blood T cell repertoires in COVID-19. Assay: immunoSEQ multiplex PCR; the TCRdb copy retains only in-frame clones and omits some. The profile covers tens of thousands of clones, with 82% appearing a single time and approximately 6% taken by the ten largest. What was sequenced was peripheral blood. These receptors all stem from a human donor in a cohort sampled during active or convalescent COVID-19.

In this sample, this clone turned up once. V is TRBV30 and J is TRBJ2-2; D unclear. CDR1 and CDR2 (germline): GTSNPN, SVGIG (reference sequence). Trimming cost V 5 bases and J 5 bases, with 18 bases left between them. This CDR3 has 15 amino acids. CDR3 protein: CAWFPRTVETGELFF. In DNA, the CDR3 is TGTGCCTGGTTCCCCCGTACGGTTGAGACCGGGGAGCTGTTTTTT.

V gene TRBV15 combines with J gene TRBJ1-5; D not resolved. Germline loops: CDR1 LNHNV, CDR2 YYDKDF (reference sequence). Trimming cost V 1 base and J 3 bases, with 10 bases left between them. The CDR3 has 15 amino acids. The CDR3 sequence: CATSRVREYNQPQHF. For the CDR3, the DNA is TGTGCCACCAGCAGAGTGCGGGAATACAATCAGCCCCAGCATTTT.

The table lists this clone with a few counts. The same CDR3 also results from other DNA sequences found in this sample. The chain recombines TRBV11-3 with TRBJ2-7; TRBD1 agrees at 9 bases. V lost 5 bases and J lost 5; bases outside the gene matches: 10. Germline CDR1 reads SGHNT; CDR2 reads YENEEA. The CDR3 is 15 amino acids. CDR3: CASSPGGQGFHEQYF. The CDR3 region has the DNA TGTGCCAGCAGCCCGGGCGGACAGGGGTTCCACGAGCAGTACTTC.

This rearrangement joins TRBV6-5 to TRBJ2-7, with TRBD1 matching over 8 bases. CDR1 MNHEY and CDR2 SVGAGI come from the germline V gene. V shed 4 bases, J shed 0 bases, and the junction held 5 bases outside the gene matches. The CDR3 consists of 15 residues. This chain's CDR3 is CASSSWTGSSYEQYF. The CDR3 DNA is TGTGCCAGCAGTTCCTGGACAGGGAGCTCCTACGAGCAGTACTTC.

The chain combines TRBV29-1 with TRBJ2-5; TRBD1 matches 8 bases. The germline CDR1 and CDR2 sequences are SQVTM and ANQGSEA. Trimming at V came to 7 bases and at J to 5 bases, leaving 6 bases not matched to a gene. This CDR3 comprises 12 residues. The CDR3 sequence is CSAWTGKETQYF. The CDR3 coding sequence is TGCAGCGCCTGGACAGGGAAGGAGACCCAGTACTTC.

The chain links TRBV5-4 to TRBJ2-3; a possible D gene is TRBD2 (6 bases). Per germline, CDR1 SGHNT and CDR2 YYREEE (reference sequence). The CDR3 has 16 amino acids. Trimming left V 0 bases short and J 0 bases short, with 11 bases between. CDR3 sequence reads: CASSLGEAGSTDTQYF. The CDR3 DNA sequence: TGTGCCAGCAGCTTGGGGGAGGCGGGTAGCACAGATACGCAGTATTTT.

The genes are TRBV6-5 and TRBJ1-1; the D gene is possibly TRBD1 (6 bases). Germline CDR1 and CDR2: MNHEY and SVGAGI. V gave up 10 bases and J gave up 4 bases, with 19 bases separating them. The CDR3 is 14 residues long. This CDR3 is CANAPFGGATEAFF. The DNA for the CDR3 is TGTGCCAATGCCCCCTTTGGGGGGGCCACTGAAGCTTTCTTT.

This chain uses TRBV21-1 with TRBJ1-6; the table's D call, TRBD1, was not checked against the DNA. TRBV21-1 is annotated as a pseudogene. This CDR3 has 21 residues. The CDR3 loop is CASSKATSGTANFTYNSPLHF. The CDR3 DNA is TGTGCCAGCAGCAAAGCGACCTCCGGGACAGCGAACTTCACCTATAATTCACCCCTCCACTTT.

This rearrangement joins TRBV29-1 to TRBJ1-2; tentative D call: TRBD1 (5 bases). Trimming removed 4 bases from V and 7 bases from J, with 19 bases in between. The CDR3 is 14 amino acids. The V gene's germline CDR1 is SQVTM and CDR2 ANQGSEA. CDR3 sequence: CSVVILGQGSGYTF. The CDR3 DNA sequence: TGCAGCGTTGTTATCCTCGGGCAGGGATCTGGCTACACCTTC.

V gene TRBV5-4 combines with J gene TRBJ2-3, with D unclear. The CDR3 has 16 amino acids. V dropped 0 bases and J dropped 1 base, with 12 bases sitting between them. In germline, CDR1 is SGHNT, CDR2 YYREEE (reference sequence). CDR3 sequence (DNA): TGTGCCAGCAGCTTGGCTGGCCAGGCCGGCACAGATACGCAGTATTTT. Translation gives CASSLAGQAGTDTQYF.

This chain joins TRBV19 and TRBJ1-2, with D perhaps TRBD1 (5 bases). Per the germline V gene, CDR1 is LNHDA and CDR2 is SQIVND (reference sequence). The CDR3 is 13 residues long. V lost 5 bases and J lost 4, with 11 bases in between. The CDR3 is CASSYLGAYGYTF. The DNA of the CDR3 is TGTGCCAGTAGTTATTTAGGGGCCTATGGCTACACCTTC.

CDR3 nucleotides: TGTGCCAGCAGCTTATCTGGCGGGGGCCCCACAGATACGCAGTATTTT. Translation gives CASSLSGGGPTDTQYF. The chain couples TRBV13 to TRBJ2-3; tentatively, D is TRBD2 (7 bases). The CDR3 sequence is 16 residues long. Germline V gives CDR1 PRHDT, CDR2 FYEKMQ (reference sequence). V lost 2 bases and J lost 2, with 14 bases in between.

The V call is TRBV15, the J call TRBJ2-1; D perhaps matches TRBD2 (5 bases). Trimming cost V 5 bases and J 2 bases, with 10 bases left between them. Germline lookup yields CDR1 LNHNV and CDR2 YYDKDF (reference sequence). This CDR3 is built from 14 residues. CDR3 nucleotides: TGTGCCACCAGCCCCAGGACTGCCTACAATGAGCAGTTCTTC. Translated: CATSPRTAYNEQFF. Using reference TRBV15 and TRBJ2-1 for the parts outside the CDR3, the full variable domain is DAMVIQNPRYQVTQFGKPVTLSCSQTLNHNVMYWYQQKSSQAPKLLFHYYDKDFNNEADTPDNFQSRRPNTSFCFLDIRSPGLGDTAMYLCATSPRTAYNEQFFGPGTRLTVL.

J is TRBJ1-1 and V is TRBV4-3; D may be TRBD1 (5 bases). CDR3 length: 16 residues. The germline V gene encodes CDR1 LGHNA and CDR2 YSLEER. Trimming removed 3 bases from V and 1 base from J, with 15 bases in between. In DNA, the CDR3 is TGCGCCAGCAGCCAGATGGGGGGGGTTACGAACACTGAAGCTTTCTTT. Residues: CASSQMGGVTNTEAFF.

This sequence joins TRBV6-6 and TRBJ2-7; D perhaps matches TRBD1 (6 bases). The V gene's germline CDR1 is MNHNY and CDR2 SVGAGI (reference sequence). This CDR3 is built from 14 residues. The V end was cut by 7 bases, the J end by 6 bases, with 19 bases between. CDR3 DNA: TGTGCCAGCATTAATTCCCAGGGGAATGGCGAGCAGTACTTC. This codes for CASINSQGNGEQYF.